This T cell receptor beta chain emerged from a study of OX40 agonist ivuxolimab in advanced cancers. About the research overall: The patients' treatment was ivuxolimab, an agonistic anti-OX40 (CD134) antibody. Head and neck, renal cell, melanoma or hepatocellular carcinoma were the cancers that dose-escalation patients had.

Study conclusions and caveats: Mean expanded clone counts were higher in CD8+ than CD4+ T cells.

The CDR3 is 13 amino acids. Trimming stripped 3 bases from V and 1 base from J, with 4 bases between. In germline, CDR1 is SGDLS, CDR2 YYNGEE. Autoimmune disease history or systemic immunosuppression excluded patients. Regarding this clone: Its antigen is not known.

Clones were sequenced by immunoSEQ multiplex PCR, and TCRdb holds only the in-frame ones, with some missing. The sample gives about 94,000 clones, roughly 91% of which show up once; more than 0.25% is in the top ten. This chain connects TRBV9 to TRBJ2-2; D gene ambiguous. This receptor was identified in an adult with an advanced solid tumor such as melanoma, head and neck, liver or kidney cancer. The material sequenced was CD4+ or CD8+ T cells sorted from blood, taken in a trial of the OX40 agonist ivuxolimab. CDR3: CASSGVNTGELFF. DNA for the CDR3: TGTGCCAGCAGCGGTGTGAACACCGGGGAGCTGTTTTTT.